Listed below are T cell receptor beta chains from one sample, sequenced in a study of T cell repertoires in cytomegalovirus infection. Using its own MiXCR run on the reads, TCRdb lists one record per CDR3 protein. The sample contains 200,000 or so distinct CDR3 sequences, roughly a fifth of which appear only once. Sequencing was carried out using PBMCs. The receptors originated from a human donor in good health (CMV status not recorded). Some clones in this sample may be carry-over from other donors' samples. Each CDR3 is given without its conserved first and last residue. D genes are given only for firm matches.

J | D | V | CDR3
TRBJ2-7 | NA | TRBV15 | ATSRDPPSFGDEQY
TRBJ2-1 | TRBD2 | TRBV7-9 | ASSSPAGTSYDNEQF
TRBJ1-6 | NA | TRBV6-6 | ASIRPGDNSPLH
TRBJ2-1 | TRBD1 | TRBV7-2 | ASSTDRGSYNEQF
TRBJ2-7 | TRBD1 | TRBV6-2/TRBV6-3 | ASSYGQGSYEQY
TRBJ2-1 | TRBD2 | TRBV4-3 | ASSQTAGVGNEQF
TRBJ2-3 | TRBD1 | TRBV7-8 | ASNHNRGQGSTDTQY
TRBJ1-5 | NA | TRBV5-1 | ASSLMTGNQPQH
TRBJ2-5 | NA | TRBV28 | ASSLFVETQY
TRBJ1-1 | NA | TRBV5-1 | ASSLAPEQRGEAF
TRBJ1-5 | NA | TRBV2 | ASSGTHSNQPQH
TRBJ1-5 | NA | TRBV20-1 | SARGAGQISNQPQH
TRBJ2-3 | TRBD2 | TRBV7-6 | ASSLVPSGGTDTQY
TRBJ1-5 | TRBD1 | TRBV19 | ATRARTGGVGQPQH
TRBJ1-2 | NA | TRBV6-2/TRBV6-3 | ASSKLRDYT
TRBJ2-6 | NA | TRBV19 | ASSSVDSGANVLT
TRBJ2-7 | NA | TRBV5-5 | ASSPMSVDEQY
TRBJ1-2 | NA | TRBV4-2 | ASSQDTEGNYGYT
TRBJ1-4 | NA | TRBV7-2 | ASSLAGGATTNEKLF
TRBJ2-7 | NA | TRBV5-6 | ASSWGGIGTYEQY
TRBJ1-1 | NA | TRBV20-1 | SARKSGRLNTEAF
TRBJ2-1 | TRBD2 | TRBV7-2 | ASKGGLAGYNEQF
TRBJ1-4 | NA | TRBV6-1 | ASSEAPPGLINEKLF
TRBJ2-2 | TRBD2 | TRBV9 | ASSRTLTSGSFPPGELF
TRBJ2-1 | NA | TRBV11-2 | ASSLDGRGGVYNEQF
TRBJ2-3 | NA | TRBV2 | ASRSFGVSTDTQY
TRBJ2-6 | NA | TRBV2 | ASSLSIPGANVLT
TRBJ2-5 | NA | TRBV29-1 | SVLGTGQETQY
TRBJ2-3 | TRBD1 | TRBV7-2 | ASSLTGTGGTDTQY
TRBJ1-4 | NA | TRBV6-2/TRBV6-3 | ASSYNGARWEKLF
TRBJ1-1 | TRBD1 | TRBV7-9 | ASSAQGQGRTEAF
TRBJ1-2 | TRBD1 | TRBV25-1 | ASREPGQGNYGYT
TRBJ2-7 | TRBD2 | TRBV28 | ASSLGLATYEQY
TRBJ2-7 | NA | TRBV28 | ASSPGRHYEQY
TRBJ1-4 | NA | TRBV7-6 | ASSSRDTEKLF
TRBJ1-2 | NA | TRBV29-1 | SVETRDYGYT
TRBJ1-5 | TRBD1 | TRBV6-6 | ASSYSRGGQPQPQH
TRBJ2-2 | TRBD1 | TRBV7-3 | ASSIQTGGYGELF
TRBJ1-1 | NA | TRBV7-9 | ASSLGSPTVTEAF
TRBJ1-4 | NA | TRBV7-9 | ASSFGQTRFNEKLF
TRBJ2-1 | TRBD1 | TRBV19 | ASSIQGAYNEQF
TRBJ2-7 | NA | TRBV4-1 | ASSQERHYEQY
TRBJ1-1 | NA | TRBV7-9 | ASRQFMNTEAF
TRBJ1-5 | NA | TRBV6-2/TRBV6-3 | ASSYAGGNQPQH
TRBJ2-5 | NA | TRBV12-3/TRBV12-4 | ASSLEARRQETQY
TRBJ2-3 | NA | TRBV4-3 | ASSQDFSGRADTQY
TRBJ2-2 | TRBD1 | TRBV5-1 | ASSSGTAFIPGELF